Listed below are T cell receptor beta chains from one sample, sequenced in a study of T cells expressing NK-cell markers. TCRdb reprocessed the 5' RACE reads and keeps a single row for each CDR3 protein, giving no DNA. The sample table sets out about 390,000 distinct CDR3 sequences. The specimen was blood T cells: a sorted CD56 or NKG2C T cell subset, CD4+ or CD8+ T cells, or bulk PBMC T cells (not recorded which). These receptors were taken from a woman in her forties or fifties in good health. Both conserved end residues are part of each CDR3.

j_gene,v_gene,CDR3aa
TRBJ2-1,TRBV27,CASSLRTSGNNEQFF
TRBJ2-3,TRBV20-1,CSARRQGAITDTQYF
TRBJ2-1,TRBV7-2,CASSLASGRSNEQFF
TRBJ2-1,TRBV7-9,CASSLPSSGRAIYEQFF
TRBJ2-5,TRBV5-6,CASSREVDRQETQYF
TRBJ2-5,TRBV20-1,CSARLRGTETQYF
TRBJ2-5,TRBV28,CASSKIPGATQYF
TRBJ1-2,TRBV7-2,CASSLTGEEGYTF
TRBJ2-7,TRBV20-1,CSARDRRAHPSDEQYF
TRBJ2-7,TRBV5-1,CASREGTGYEQYF
TRBJ2-1,TRBV11-2,CASSGLRSSYNEQFF
TRBJ2-1,TRBV27,CASSGVWNEQFF
TRBJ2-2,TRBV6-4,CASRMGGELFF
TRBJ1-1,TRBV28,CASSLTVLNTEAFF
TRBJ2-1,TRBV12-3/TRBV12-4,CASRDSSYNEQFF
TRBJ2-1,TRBV19,CASSIGPGVIYNEQFF
TRBJ1-1,TRBV30,CAWSRQLNTEAFF
TRBJ2-1,TRBV24-1,CATSDAAGWQFF
TRBJ2-1,TRBV12-3/TRBV12-4,CASSLTSQGAKNEQFF
TRBJ2-1,TRBV2,CASSADVFGHNEQFF
TRBJ1-5,TRBV12-3/TRBV12-4,CASSLAGGNQPQHF
TRBJ2-7,TRBV5-1,CASSSQWTAEQYF
TRBJ2-1,TRBV7-9,CASSSPSRGRSSYNEQFF
TRBJ2-1,TRBV20-1,CSASGLGGSDEQFF
TRBJ2-3,TRBV24-1,CATSDQKAGGPIPPQYF
TRBJ2-7,TRBV7-9,CASSHGGGQKQYF
TRBJ2-5,TRBV6-6,CATSGQGGEETQYF
TRBJ2-3,TRBV7-9,CASSFSDLSTDTQYF
TRBJ2-1,TRBV7-8,CASTHGGSDANEQFF
TRBJ2-3,TRBV5-1,CASKLAGGADTQYF
TRBJ2-7,TRBV19,CASSRPLSGSEAYEQYF
TRBJ2-3,TRBV18,CASSPSRLLDGTDTQYF